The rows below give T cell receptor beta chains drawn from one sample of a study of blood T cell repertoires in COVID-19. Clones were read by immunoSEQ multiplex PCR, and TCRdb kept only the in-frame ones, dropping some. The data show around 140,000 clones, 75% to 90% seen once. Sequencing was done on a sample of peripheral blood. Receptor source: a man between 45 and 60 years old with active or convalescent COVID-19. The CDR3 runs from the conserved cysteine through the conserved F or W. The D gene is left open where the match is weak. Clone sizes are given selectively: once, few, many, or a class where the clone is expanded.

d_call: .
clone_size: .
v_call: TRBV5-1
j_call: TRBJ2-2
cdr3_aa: CASSLGSGTGGTGELFF
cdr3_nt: TGCGCCAGCAGCTTGGGTTCCGGGACCGGGGGTACCGGGGAGCTGTTTTTT

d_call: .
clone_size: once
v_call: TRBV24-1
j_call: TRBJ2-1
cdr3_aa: CATSDLRGPQEQFF
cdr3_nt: TGTGCCACCAGTGATTTGCGGGGTCCCCAAGAGCAGTTCTTC

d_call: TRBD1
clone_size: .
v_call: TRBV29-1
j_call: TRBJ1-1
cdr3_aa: CSVGARGISETEAFF
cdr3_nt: TGCAGCGTTGGGGCCAGGGGGATATCGGAGACTGAAGCTTTCTTT

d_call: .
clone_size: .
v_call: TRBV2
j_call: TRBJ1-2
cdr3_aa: CASRHREEDNGYTF
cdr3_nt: TGTGCCAGTCGACACAGGGAAGAGGACAATGGCTACACCTTC

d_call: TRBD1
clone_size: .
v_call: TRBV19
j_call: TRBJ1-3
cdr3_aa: CASTAFGTGVGNTIYF
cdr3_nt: TGTGCCAGTACAGCTTTCGGGACAGGGGTCGGAAACACCATATATTTT

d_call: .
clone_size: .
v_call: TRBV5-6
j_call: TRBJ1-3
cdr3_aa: CASSPGLRNTIYF
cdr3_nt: TGTGCCAGCAGCCCGGGACTCAGAAACACCATATATTTT

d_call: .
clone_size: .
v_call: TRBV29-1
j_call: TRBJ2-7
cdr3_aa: CSVGQHITYEQYF
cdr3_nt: TGCAGCGTTGGACAGCATATTACCTACGAGCAGTACTTC

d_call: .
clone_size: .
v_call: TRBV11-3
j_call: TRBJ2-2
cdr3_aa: CASSRGRSVTGELFF
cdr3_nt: TGTGCCAGCTCCAGGGGGAGGTCAGTCACCGGGGAGCTGTTTTTT

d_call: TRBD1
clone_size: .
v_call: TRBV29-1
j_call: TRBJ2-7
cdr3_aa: CSVRTGVSYEQYF
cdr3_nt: TGCAGCGTTAGGACAGGGGTCTCCTACGAGCAGTACTTC

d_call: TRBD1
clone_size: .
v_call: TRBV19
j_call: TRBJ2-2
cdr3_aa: CASSILKGAGTGELFF
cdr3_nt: TGTGCCAGTAGTATTTTAAAGGGGGCTGGCACCGGGGAGCTGTTTTTT

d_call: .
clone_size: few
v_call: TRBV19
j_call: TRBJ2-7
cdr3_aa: CASSNPFQQYF
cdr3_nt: TGTGCCAGTAGTAATCCCTTCCAGCAGTACTTC

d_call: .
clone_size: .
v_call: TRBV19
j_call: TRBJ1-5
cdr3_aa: CASSSTGGPNQPQHF
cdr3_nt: TGTGCCAGTAGTTCAACCGGCGGCCCCAATCAGCCCCAGCATTTT

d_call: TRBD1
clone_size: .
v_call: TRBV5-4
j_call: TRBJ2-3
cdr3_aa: CASSRTGPTASNTDTQYF
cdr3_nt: TGTGCCAGCAGCCGGACAGGACCTACTGCATCAAACACAGATACGCAGTATTTT

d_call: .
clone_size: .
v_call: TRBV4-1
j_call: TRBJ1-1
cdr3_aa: CASSQNNRVTEAFF
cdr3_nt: TGCGCCAGCAGCCAAAATAACAGGGTCACTGAAGCTTTCTTT

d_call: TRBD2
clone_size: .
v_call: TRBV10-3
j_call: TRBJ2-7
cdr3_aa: CATCSGNHEQYF
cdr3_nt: TGTGCCACGTGTAGCGGGAACCACGAGCAGTACTTC

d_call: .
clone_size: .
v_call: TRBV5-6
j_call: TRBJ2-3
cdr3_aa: CASSSDYRDTQYF
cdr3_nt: TGTGCCAGCAGCTCGGACTATAGGGATACGCAGTATTTT

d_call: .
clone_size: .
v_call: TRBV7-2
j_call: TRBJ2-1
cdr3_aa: CASSAFGTNNEQFF
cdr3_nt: TGTGCCAGCAGCGCCTTTGGCACTAACAATGAGCAGTTCTTC

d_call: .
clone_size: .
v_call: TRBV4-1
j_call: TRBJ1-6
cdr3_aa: CASSQKSKSIGGSYNSPLHF
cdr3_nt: TGCGCCAGCAGCCAAAAGTCCAAGTCCATAGGCGGATCCTATAATTCACCCCTCCACTTT

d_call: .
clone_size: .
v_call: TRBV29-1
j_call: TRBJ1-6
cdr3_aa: CSVRTDYNSPLHF
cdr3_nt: TGCAGCGTCCGGACAGACTATAATTCACCCCTCCACTTT

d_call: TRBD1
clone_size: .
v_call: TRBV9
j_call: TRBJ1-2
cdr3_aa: CASSVAGSGGYSGYTF
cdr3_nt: TGTGCCAGCAGCGTAGCGGGGTCAGGGGGTTATTCAGGGTACACCTTC

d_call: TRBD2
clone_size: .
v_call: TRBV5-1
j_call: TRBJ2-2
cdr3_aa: CASSRGLADVGGGELFF
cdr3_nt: TGCGCCAGCAGCCGTGGACTAGCAGACGTTGGGGGCGGGGAGCTGTTTTTT

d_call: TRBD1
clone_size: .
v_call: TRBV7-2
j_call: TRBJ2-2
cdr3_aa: CASSALQGAVGELFF
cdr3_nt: TGTGCCAGCAGCGCATTACAGGGGGCGGTCGGGGAGCTGTTTTTT